The 18 T cell receptor beta chains given below trace back to one sample, sequenced in a study of T cell responses to AZD1222 COVID-19 vaccine (dated by TCRdb to the early 2020s). Reading the label with the study, this specimen's time point is: about 28 days (+/-7) after the second vaccine dose. Library prep was done by the immunoSEQ multiplex PCR assay. TCRdb took this table from immuneACCESS and kept in-frame rearrangements with V and J called. Such tables lack part of the clones; where checked against another copy, unresolved V genes explain under half of the gap, and the rest is unexplained. Counted in this sample were around 84,000 clones; 70% to 90% of them appeared once. The ten biggest clones cover 10% of the sample. The sequencing here drew on peripheral blood, taken 28 days after the second AZD1222 dose. The source of these receptors is an adult who received the AZD1222 COVID-19 vaccine.

J is TRBJ2-2 and V is TRBV10-1, with 8 bases lining up with TRBD2. The CDR3 consists of 20 residues. The germline V gene has CDR1 WNHNN and CDR2 SYGVQD (reference sequence). V dropped 0 bases and J dropped 4; count of bases not matched to a gene: 16. The CDR3 sequence is CASSESLFRVAGGFTGELFF. The CDR3 bases are TGCGCCAGCAGTGAGTCGTTATTTCGTGTGGCGGGGGGTTTCACCGGGGAGCTGTTTTTT.

CDR3 sequence: CASRSPLRNSNQPQHF. As DNA, the CDR3 is TGTGCCAGCAGATCTCCCCTCAGGAATAGCAATCAGCCCCAGCATTTT. V gene TRBV28 combines with J gene TRBJ1-5; D is ambiguous. Germline V gene sequence: CDR1 MDHEN, CDR2 SYDVKM. V lost 6 bases, J lost 0 bases, and 15 bases lay in between. The CDR3 runs to 16 residues.

The chain uses TRBV28 and TRBJ1-1; 11 bases fit TRBD1. V shed 0 bases and J 7 bases; nucleotides not matched to a gene: 16. Germline-derived CDR1 and CDR2 are MDHEN and SYDVKM. The CDR3 contains 19 residues. CDR3 in amino acids: CASSLWGQGVLGSGSEAFF. CDR3 nucleotides: TGTGCCAGCAGTTTATGGGGACAGGGGGTTCTCGGGTCGGGCAGTGAAGCTTTCTTT. The entire variable domain, with the rest obtained from reference TRBV28 and TRBJ1-1, is as follows: DVKVTQSSRYLVKRTGEKVFLECVQDMDHENMFWYRQDPGLGLRLIYFSYDVKMKEKGDIPEGYSVSREKKERFSLILESASTNQTSMYLCASSLWGQGVLGSGSEAFFGQGTRLTVV.

V gene TRBV6-5 combines with J gene TRBJ1-2, with 9 bases that match TRBD1. Trimming took 2 bases from V and 7 from J; bases not matched to a gene: 5. The length of the CDR3 is 14 residues. Germline V gene data show CDR1 as MNHEY and CDR2 as SVGAGI. The CDR3 coding sequence is TGTGCCAGCAGTTACCGAGGGACAGGGATTGGCTACACCTTC. Amino acids: CASSYRGTGIGYTF.

The chain joins TRBV30 to TRBJ1-3; maybe TRBD1 (5 bases). V lost 4 bases to trimming and J lost 4 bases, with 11 bases between them. The CDR3 extends over 13 amino acids. Germline lookup yields CDR1 GTSNPN and CDR2 SVGIG (reference sequence). The CDR3 region has the DNA TGTGCCTGGACAGGGCAATCCGGAAACACCATATATTTT. It translates to CAWTGQSGNTIYF.

CDR3 loop: CSASGPFGGELFF. The CDR3 DNA sequence: TGCAGTGCTAGTGGGCCTTTCGGCGGGGAGCTGTTTTTT. The chain couples TRBV20-1 to TRBJ2-2; D ambiguous. Germline-derived CDR1 and CDR2 are DFQATT and SNEGSKA (reference sequence). The V end lost 3 bases, the J end lost 7 bases, and 12 bases lay between the germline ends. The CDR3 length is 13 residues.

The rearrangement joins TRBV5-1 to TRBJ2-1; perhaps TRBD1 as D (5 bases). Germline V gene sequence: CDR1 SGHRS, CDR2 YFSETQ. CDR3 size: 16 residues. V lost 5 bases, J lost 1 base, and 16 bases lay in between. CDR3 nucleotide sequence: TGCGCCAGCAGGCTGGCAGTAGGGGTTTCCTACAATGAGCAGTTCTTC. Protein sequence: CASRLAVGVSYNEQFF. The full variable domain, its missing parts supplied by reference TRBV5-1 and TRBJ2-1, is KAGVTQTPRYLIKTRGQQVTLSCSPISGHRSVSWYQQTPGQGLQFLFEYFSETQRNKGNFPGRFSGRQFSNSRSEMNVSTLELGDSALYLCASRLAVGVSYNEQFFGPGTRLTVL.

About this clone itself: The sample has other DNA sequences that encode this CDR3 too. The chain employs TRBV2 and TRBJ2-3; D remains unclear. Trimming pared 6 bases from V and 4 bases from J, leaving 8 bases between. CDR3 length: 12 residues. The germline V gene has CDR1 SNHLY and CDR2 FYNNEI. In DNA form, the CDR3 reads TGTGCCAGCAGGGGTGGGGCAGATACGCAGTATTTT. Translated: CASRGGADTQYF.

The chain has TRBV20-1 and TRBJ1-4; tentative D call: TRBD1 (5 bases). Between the trimmed V and J ends, which lost 5 bases and 5 bases, there was a span of 6 bases. This CDR3 is 11 amino acids long. CDR1 is DFQATT, CDR2 SNEGSKA, per germline (reference sequence). In nucleotides, the CDR3 is TGCAGTGCTGGGGGAAATGAAAAACTGTTTTTT. This sequence encodes CSAGGNEKLFF.

V usage is TRBV28 and J usage is TRBJ1-4; maybe TRBD1 (5 bases). CDR1 and CDR2 (germline): MDHEN, SYDVKM. The CDR3 consists of 13 residues. Trimming removed 6 bases at V and 8 bases at J, with 13 bases between. CDR3 amino acids: CASRSGLREKLFF. The CDR3 DNA reads TGTGCCAGCAGGTCAGGGTTGCGAGAAAAACTGTTTTTT.

The V call is TRBV6-5, the J call TRBJ1-3, with TRBD1 matching over 8 bases. The length of the CDR3 is 15 residues. V lost 2 bases, J lost 2 bases, and 2 bases stayed unmatched. Germline CDR1 reads MNHEY; CDR2 reads SVGAGI. CDR3 DNA: TGTGCCAGCAGTTACACAGGGGGAGCTGGAAACACCATATATTTT. It codes for CASSYTGGAGNTIYF.

The genes are TRBV9 and TRBJ2-3, with a tentative D call TRBD1 (5 bases). Trimming shortened V by 0 bases and J by 2 bases, and 16 bases separated the two germline ends. Germline V gene sequence: CDR1 SGDLS, CDR2 YYNGEE. This CDR3 spans 17 amino acids. The CDR3, as DNA: TGTGCCAGCAGCGTAGAGGGGCTAGACGAATACACAGATACGCAGTATTTT. This encodes CASSVEGLDEYTDTQYF.

This clone has a single count. For the CDR3, the DNA is TGTGCCAGCAGCTGGCCGGGACAGGGGGTCTACGAGCAGTACTTC. Its translation is CASSWPGQGVYEQYF. V gene TRBV7-9 combines with J gene TRBJ2-7; 11 bases are shared with TRBD1. Per germline, CDR1 SEHNR and CDR2 FQNEAQ (reference sequence). The CDR3 length is 15 residues. V shed 4 bases, J shed 3 bases, and the junction held 5 bases outside the gene matches.

This clone has a single count. The rearrangement links TRBV7-9 to TRBJ1-2, with D unclear. Germline CDR1 SEHNR, CDR2 FQNEAQ (reference sequence). V lost 5 bases and J lost 6, with 7 bases in between. The CDR3 spans 11 residues. The CDR3 nucleotides read TGTGCCAGCAGCCAAAGGCATGGCTACACCTTC. It encodes CASSQRHGYTF.

The V call is TRBV30, the J call TRBJ2-7; D is uncertain. Per germline, CDR1 GTSNPN and CDR2 SVGIG (reference sequence). Trimming stripped 0 bases from V and 0 bases from J, with 9 bases between. This CDR3 is built from 14 residues. The CDR3 DNA sequence: TGTGCCTGGAGTGTTAGTTCCGTCTCCTACGAGCAGTACTTC. Translated, it gives CAWSVSSVSYEQYF.

The chain uses TRBV24-1 and TRBJ2-4, with D perhaps TRBD1 or TRBD2 (6 bases each). Germline V gene data show CDR1 as KGHDR and CDR2 as SFDVKD. The germline V and J ends were trimmed by 3 bases and 3 bases, with 11 bases remaining between them. The CDR3 covers 15 residues. The CDR3 protein is CATSDGGLSKNIQYF. The CDR3 coding sequence is TGTGCCACCAGTGATGGGGGGCTAAGCAAAAACATTCAGTACTTC.

The chain links TRBV28 to TRBJ1-1, with D tentatively TRBD1 (5 bases). The CDR3 is 18 amino acids. Between the trimmed V and J ends, which lost 5 bases and 0 bases, there was a span of 22 bases. Germline lookup yields CDR1 MDHEN and CDR2 SYDVKM. The CDR3 region is CASSDRFRDGDLNTEAFF. CDR3 nucleotide sequence: TGTGCCAGCAGTGACCGGTTCAGGGACGGGGACCTGAACACTGAAGCTTTCTTT. The full variable domain, completed using reference TRBV28 and TRBJ1-1, is DVKVTQSSRYLVKRTGEKVFLECVQDMDHENMFWYRQDPGLGLRLIYFSYDVKMKEKGDIPEGYSVSREKKERFSLILESASTNQTSMYLCASSDRFRDGDLNTEAFFGQGTRLTVV.

The chain is built from TRBV5-1 and TRBJ2-5, with 8 bases lining up with TRBD2. The CDR3 contains 17 residues. Germline assignment: CDR1 SGHRS and CDR2 YFSETQ. V was clipped by 4 bases and J by 2 bases; unmatched bases: 13. DNA for the CDR3: TGCGCCAGCAGCCCCCTAGTAGCGGGGACGTCACAAGAGACCCAGTACTTC. It encodes CASSPLVAGTSQETQYF.